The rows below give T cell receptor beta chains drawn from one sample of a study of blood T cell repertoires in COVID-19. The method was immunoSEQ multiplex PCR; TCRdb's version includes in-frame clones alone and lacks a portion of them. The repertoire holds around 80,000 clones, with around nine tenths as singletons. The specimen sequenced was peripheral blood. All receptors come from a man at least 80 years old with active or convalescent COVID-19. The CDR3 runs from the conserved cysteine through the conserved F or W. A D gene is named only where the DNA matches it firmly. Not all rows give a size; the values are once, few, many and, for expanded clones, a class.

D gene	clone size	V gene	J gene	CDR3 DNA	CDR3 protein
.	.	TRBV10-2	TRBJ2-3	TGCGCCAGCAGTGAGGCAAGCCGGGATACGCAGTATTTT	CASSEASRDTQYF
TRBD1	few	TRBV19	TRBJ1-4	TGTGCCAGTAGTTTTCGGGACAGGGGTGGTGAAAAACTGTTTTTT	CASSFRDRGGEKLFF
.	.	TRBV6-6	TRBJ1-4	TGTGCCAGCAGTGACGCGGGACGAGATGAAAAACTGTTTTTT	CASSDAGRDEKLFF
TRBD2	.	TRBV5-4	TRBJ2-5	TGTGCCAGCAGCTTGGCCCGGATAGCGGGAGAAGAGACCCAGTACTTC	CASSLARIAGEETQYF
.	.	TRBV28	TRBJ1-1	TGTGCCAGCAGAGATCAGATTGGCGGAATTGAAGCTTTCTTT	CASRDQIGGIEAFF
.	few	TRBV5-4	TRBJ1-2	TGTGCCAGCAGCTTGAGTTGGCAGAACTATGGCTACACCTTC	CASSLSWQNYGYTF
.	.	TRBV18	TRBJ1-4	TGTGCCAGCTCACCACTGGCTGCAACTAATGAAAAACTGTTTTTT	CASSPLAATNEKLFF
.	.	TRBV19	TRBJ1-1	TGTGCCAGTAGTATTCGGGGTCCCGGGGGCACTGAAGCTTTCTTT	CASSIRGPGGTEAFF
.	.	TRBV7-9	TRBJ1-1	TGTGCCAGCAGCTTAGCCGCAGGGCAGAACACTGAAGCTTTCTTT	CASSLAAGQNTEAFF
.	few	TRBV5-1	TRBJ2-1	TGCGCCAGCCGACTAAGCTACAATGAGCAGTTCTTC	CASRLSYNEQFF
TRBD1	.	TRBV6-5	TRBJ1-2	TGTGCCAGCAGTCTTGGGACAGGGAACTATGGCTACACCTTC	CASSLGTGNYGYTF
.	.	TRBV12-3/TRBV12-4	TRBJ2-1	TGTGCCAGCAGCCGGCGGGGTGCAGTATTCTTC	CASSRRGAVFF
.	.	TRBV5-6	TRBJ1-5	TGTGCCAGCAGCTTGAAGTGGCCTAGCAATCAGCCCCAGCATTTT	CASSLKWPSNQPQHF
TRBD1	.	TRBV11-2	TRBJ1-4	TGTGCCAGCAGCGGGGACAGCGAAAAACTGTTTTTT	CASSGDSEKLFF
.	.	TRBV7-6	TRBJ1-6	TGTGCCAGCAGCCCGGACTTGTCCTATAATTCACCCCTCCACTTT	CASSPDLSYNSPLHF
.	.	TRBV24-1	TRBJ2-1	TGTGCCACCAGTGATTTAGGACAAGCATCTAATGAGCAGTTCTTC	CATSDLGQASNEQFF
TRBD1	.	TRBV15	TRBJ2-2	TGTGCCACCAGCAGAGATAGAAGGACAGGGGACACCGGGGAGCTGTTTTTT	CATSRDRRTGDTGELFF
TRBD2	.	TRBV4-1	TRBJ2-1	TGCGCCAGCAGCCAAGATCTAGCGGGAAACCCCTACAATGAGCAGTTCTTC	CASSQDLAGNPYNEQFF
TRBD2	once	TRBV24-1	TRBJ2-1	TGTGCCACCAGTGATCGGACTAGCGGGAGGCGAGACAATGAGCAGTTCTTC	CATSDRTSGRRDNEQFF
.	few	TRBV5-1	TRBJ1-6	TGCGCCAGCAGCTTGACAGGGAGTAATTCACCCCTCCACTTT	CASSLTGSNSPLHF
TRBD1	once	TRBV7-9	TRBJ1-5	TGTGCCAGCAGCCGGGACAGGGCTCAGCCCCAGCATTTT	CASSRDRAQPQHF
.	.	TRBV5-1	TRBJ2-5	TGCGCCAGCAGCCCTGTTAGGGCGGGGGAGACCCAGTACTTC	CASSPVRAGETQYF
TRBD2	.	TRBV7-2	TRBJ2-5	TGTGCCAGCAGCTCTGGCGGGGGGCTGGAAGAGACCCAGTACTTC	CASSSGGGLEETQYF
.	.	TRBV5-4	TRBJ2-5	TGTGCCAGCAGCTTTCGGTACCAAGAGACCCAGTACTTC	CASSFRYQETQYF
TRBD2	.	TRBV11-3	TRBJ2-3	TGTGCCAGCAGCCAGCGAGCCTCTAGCGGGGGGGCTAGGGATACGCAGTATTTT	CASSQRASSGGARDTQYF
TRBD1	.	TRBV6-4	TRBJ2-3	TGTGCCAGCAGTGACTCGACGGCAGGGGGTTTTAAAAATACGCAGTATTTT	CASSDSTAGGFKNTQYF
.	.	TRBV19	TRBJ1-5	TGTGCCAGTAGTGCCCTCCCCAAAGGAGGCAATCAGCCCCAGCATTTT	CASSALPKGGNQPQHF
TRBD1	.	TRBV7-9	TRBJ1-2	TGTGCCAGCAGCCCTATAGGGGGCTCTGGCTACACCTTC	CASSPIGGSGYTF
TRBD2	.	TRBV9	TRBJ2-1	TGTGCCAGCAGCGTAGCTATTAGCGGGAGTGTTAGGGATGAGCAGTTCTTC	CASSVAISGSVRDEQFF
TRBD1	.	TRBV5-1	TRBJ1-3	TGCGCCAGCAGCTTGGTTTTCCGGGACAGGGGCTCTGGAAACACCATATATTTT	CASSLVFRDRGSGNTIYF
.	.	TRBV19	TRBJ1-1	TGTGCCAGTAGCAAGGAACAGGGAATCAGGACTGAAGCTTTCTTT	CASSKEQGIRTEAFF
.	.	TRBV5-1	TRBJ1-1	TGCGCCAGCAGCACCATAGGACAAACTGAAGCTTTCTTT	CASSTIGQTEAFF
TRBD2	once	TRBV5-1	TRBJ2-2	TGCGCCAGCAGGATGGATAGCGGGGGATTCACCGGGGAGCTGTTTTTT	CASRMDSGGFTGELFF
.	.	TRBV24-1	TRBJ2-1	TGTGCCACCAGTGAGGAGGCGAATGAGCAGTTCTTC	CATSEEANEQFF
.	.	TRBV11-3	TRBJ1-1	TGTGCCAGCTCGACGGGGTTGAACACTGAAGCTTTCTTT	CASSTGLNTEAFF
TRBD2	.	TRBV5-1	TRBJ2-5	TGCGCCAGCAGCTACCGCGGGGGGGAAGAGACCCAGTACTTC	CASSYRGGEETQYF
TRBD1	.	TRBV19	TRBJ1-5	TGTGCCAGTAGCCAGGGGGCTAGATTAAATCAGCCCCAGCATTTT	CASSQGARLNQPQHF
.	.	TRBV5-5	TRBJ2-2	TGTGCCAGCAGCTTGGAGTATAGGCAGGTTAATACCGGGGAGCTGTTTTTT	CASSLEYRQVNTGELFF
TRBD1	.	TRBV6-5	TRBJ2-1	TGTGCCAGCAGTTACGCGGGACAGGGGTACAATGAGCAGTTCTTC	CASSYAGQGYNEQFF
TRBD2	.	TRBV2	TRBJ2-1	TGTGCCAGCAGCAAGCGGGGCGGGAGGAATGAGCAGTTCTTC	CASSKRGGRNEQFF
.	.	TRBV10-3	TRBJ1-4	TGTGCCATCAGTGAGTCGGGGGCGAGAGAGCTGTTTTTT	CAISESGARELFF
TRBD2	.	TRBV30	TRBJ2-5	TGTGCCTGGAGTAGCGGACTAGCGGGAGTCCAGTACTTC	CAWSSGLAGVQYF
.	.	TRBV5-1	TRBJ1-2	TGCGCCAGCAGCTTCCCCCAGGGTCGGAGCTACACCTTC	CASSFPQGRSYTF